This entry concerns a single TCR beta chain. Its antigen is not identified. The CDR3 runs 14 residues. Germline assignment: CDR1 LNHNV and CDR2 YYDKDF (reference sequence). V was shortened by 5 bases and J by 3 bases, with 13 bases between the two germline ends. From the 5' RACE reads, TCRdb called clonotypes with MiXCR, one entry per CDR3 protein. The profile shows 1.5 million or so distinct CDR3 sequences, around 33% of them singletons. This sample was taken from a study of identical twins. General observations from the study: Where beta out-of-frame sequences were concerned, excess twin sharing was weaker. Conclusions came from cross-sectional statistical analysis, not from following the same donors.

The rearrangement links TRBV15 to TRBJ1-2; a weak D match, TRBD1 (5 bases). The specimen sequenced was cord blood. The receptor comes from a newborn girl in good health. The CDR3 bases are TGTGCCACCAGCCTCCGGGGGAATGACTATGGCTACACCTTC. This sequence encodes CATSLRGNDYGYTF.